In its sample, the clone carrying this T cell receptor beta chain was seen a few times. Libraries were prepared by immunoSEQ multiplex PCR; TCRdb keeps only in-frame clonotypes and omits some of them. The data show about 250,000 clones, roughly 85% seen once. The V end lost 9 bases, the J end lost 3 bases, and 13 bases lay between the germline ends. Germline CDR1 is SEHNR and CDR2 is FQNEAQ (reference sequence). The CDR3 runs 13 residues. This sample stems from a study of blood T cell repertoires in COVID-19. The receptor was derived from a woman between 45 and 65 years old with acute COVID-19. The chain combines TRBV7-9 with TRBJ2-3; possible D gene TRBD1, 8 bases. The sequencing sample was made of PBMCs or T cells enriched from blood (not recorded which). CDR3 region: CASTGGGTDTQYF. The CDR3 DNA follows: TGTGCCAGTACAGGGGGAGGGACAGATACGCAGTATTTT. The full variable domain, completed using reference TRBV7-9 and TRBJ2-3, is DTGVSQNPRHKITKRGQNVTFRCDPISEHNRLYWYRQTLGQGPEFLTYFQNEAQLEKSRLLSDRFSAERPKGSFSTLEIQRTEQGDSAMYLCASTGGGTDTQYFGPGTRLTVL.